Described below is a single T cell receptor (beta chain) sequence and its context. Either two negative PCRs, clearance, or symptom resolution qualified Cohort 3 donors as recovered. Germline V gives CDR1 SGHRS, CDR2 YFSETQ. CDR3 size: 14 residues. V lost 2 bases and J lost 10, with 15 bases in between. These data come from a study of blood T cell repertoires in COVID-19. Across the study: The samples span acute and convalescent COVID-19 from the United States, Italy and Spain.

Libraries were prepared by immunoSEQ multiplex PCR; TCRdb keeps only in-frame clonotypes and omits some of them. This sample has some 270,000 clones; 89% occur once, and the top ten carry 1.5% to 2%. Sequencing was done on a sample of PBMCs or T cells enriched from blood (not recorded which). V is TRBV5-1 and J is TRBJ1-4; possible D gene TRBD1, 5 bases. This TCR was recovered from a woman in her forties who had recovered from COVID-19. DNA of the CDR3: TGCGCCAGCAGCTTAGGCCAGGGATTCGGAAAACTGTTTTTT. Translation: CASSLGQGFGKLFF.